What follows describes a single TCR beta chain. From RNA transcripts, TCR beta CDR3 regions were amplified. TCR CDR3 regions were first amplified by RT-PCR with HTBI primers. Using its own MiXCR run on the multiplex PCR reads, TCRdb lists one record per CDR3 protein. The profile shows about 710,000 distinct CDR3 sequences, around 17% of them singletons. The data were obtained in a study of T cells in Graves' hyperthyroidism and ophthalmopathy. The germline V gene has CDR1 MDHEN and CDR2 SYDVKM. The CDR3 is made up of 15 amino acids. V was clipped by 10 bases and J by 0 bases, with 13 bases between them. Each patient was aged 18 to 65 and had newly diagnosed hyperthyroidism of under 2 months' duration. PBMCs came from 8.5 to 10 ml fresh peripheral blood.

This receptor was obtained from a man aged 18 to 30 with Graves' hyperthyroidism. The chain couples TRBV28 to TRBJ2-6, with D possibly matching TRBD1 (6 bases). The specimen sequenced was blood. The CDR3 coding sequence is TGTGCCACCTGGGACACCTACTCTGGGGCCAACGTCCTGACTTTC. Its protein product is CATWDTYSGANVLTF.